The clone carrying this TCR beta chain was counted ten times or more. Antigen unknown. CDR3 length: 15 residues. V was trimmed by 1 base and J by 10 bases, leaving 20 bases between them. Germline-derived CDR1 and CDR2 are DFQATT and SNEGSKA (reference sequence). This entry belongs to a study of CD8 T cells in ankylosing spondylitis. Molecular-barcoded quantitative 5'-RACE produced these TCR beta libraries. MiXCR, applied by TCRdb to the 5' RACE reads, yields one record per CDR3 protein. The sample yields roughly 35,000 distinct CDR3 sequences, around an eighth seen once. Study observations and caveats: Significantly higher representation of disease-linked clones was reported for matched ankylosing spondylitis synovial fluid. Under 10 highly homologous variants formed a TCR beta motif that appeared characteristic of ankylosing spondylitis blood.

The specimen was synovial fluid, either unsorted or a sorted T cell fraction (not recorded which). This receptor was taken from a male donor with ankylosing spondylitis. The chain combines TRBV20-1 with TRBJ2-1; D possibly corresponds to TRBD1 (6 bases). The CDR3 sequence is CSARGGGKTPGEQFF. The CDR3 bases are TGCAGTGCTAGAGGAGGGGGAAAAACCCCCGGGGAGCAGTTCTTC.